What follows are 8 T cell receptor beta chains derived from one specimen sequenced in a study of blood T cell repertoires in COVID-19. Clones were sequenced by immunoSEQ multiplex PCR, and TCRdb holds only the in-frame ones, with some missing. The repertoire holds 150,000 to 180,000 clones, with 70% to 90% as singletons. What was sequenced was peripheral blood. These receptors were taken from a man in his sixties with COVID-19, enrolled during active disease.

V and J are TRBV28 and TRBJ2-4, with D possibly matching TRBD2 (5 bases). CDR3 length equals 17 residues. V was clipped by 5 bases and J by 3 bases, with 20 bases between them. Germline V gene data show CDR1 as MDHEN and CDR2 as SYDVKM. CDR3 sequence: CASSRAVFSRGKNIQYF. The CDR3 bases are TGTGCCAGCAGTCGGGCCGTATTCAGCCGGGGCAAAAACATTCAGTACTTC.

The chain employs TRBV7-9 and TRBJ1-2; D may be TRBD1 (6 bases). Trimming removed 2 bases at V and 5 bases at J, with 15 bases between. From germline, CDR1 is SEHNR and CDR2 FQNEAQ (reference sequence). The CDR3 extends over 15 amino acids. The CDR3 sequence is CASSLYPDSSYGYTF. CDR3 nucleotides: TGTGCCAGCAGCTTATACCCGGACAGCTCGTATGGCTACACCTTC.

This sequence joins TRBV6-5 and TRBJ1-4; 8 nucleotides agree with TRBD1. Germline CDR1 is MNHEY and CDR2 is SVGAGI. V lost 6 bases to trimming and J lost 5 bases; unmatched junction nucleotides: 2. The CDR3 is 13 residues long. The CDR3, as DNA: TGTGCCAGCAGGAGACAGGGGAATGAAAAACTGTTTTTT. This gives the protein CASRRQGNEKLFF.

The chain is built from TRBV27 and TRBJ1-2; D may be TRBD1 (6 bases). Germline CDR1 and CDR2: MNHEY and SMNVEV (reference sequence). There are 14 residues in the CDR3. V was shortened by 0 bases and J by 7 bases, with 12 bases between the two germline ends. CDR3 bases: TGTGCCAGCAGTTTATCTCGGGGGGCAAGTGGCTACACCTTC. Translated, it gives CASSLSRGASGYTF.

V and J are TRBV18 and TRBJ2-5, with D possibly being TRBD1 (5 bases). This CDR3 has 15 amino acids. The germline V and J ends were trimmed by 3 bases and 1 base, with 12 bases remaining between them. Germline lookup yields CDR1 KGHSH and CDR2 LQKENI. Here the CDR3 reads CASSPGPQPQETQYF. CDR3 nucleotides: TGTGCCAGCTCACCGGGGCCTCAGCCCCAAGAGACCCAGTACTTC. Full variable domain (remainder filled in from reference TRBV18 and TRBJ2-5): NAGVMQNPRHLVRRRGQEARLRCSPMKGHSHVYWYRQLPEEGLKFMVYLQKENIIDESGMPKERFSAEFPKEGPSILRIQQVVRGDSAAYFCASSPGPQPQETQYFGPGTRLLVL.

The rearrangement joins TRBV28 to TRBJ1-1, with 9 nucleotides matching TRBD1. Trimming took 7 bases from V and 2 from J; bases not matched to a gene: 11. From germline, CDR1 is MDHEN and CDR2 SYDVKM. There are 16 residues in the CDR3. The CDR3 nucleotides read TGTGCCAGCACCATACAGGGGGCTGTGGGTAACACTGAAGCTTTCTTT. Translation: CASTIQGAVGNTEAFF. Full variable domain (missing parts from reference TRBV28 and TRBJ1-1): DVKVTQSSRYLVKRTGEKVFLECVQDMDHENMFWYRQDPGLGLRLIYFSYDVKMKEKGDIPEGYSVSREKKERFSLILESASTNQTSMYLCASTIQGAVGNTEAFFGQGTRLTVV.

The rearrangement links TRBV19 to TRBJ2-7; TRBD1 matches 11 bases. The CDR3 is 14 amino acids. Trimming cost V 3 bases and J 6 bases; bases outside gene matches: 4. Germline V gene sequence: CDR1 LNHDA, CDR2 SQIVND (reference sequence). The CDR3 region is CASSITGQGAEQYF. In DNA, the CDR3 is TGTGCCAGTAGTATTACCGGACAGGGGGCCGAGCAGTACTTC.

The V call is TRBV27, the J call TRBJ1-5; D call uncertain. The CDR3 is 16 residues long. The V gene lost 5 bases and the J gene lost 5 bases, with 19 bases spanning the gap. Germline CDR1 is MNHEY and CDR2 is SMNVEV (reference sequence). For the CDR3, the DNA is TGTGCCAGCAGTAGGCGCTCGGCGAGAAGCGATCAGCCCCAGCATTTT. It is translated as CASSRRSARSDQPQHF.